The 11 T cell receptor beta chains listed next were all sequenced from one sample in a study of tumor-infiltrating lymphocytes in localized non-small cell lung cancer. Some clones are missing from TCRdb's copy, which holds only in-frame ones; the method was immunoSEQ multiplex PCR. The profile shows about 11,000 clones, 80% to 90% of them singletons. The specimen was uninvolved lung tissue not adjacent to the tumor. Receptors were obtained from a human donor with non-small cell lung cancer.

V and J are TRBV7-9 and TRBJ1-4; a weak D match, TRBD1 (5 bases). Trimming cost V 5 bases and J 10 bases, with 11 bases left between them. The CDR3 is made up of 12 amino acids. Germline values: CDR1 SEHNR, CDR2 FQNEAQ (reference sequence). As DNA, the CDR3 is TGTGCCAGCAGCCCCCCCGGGGGAAAACTGTTTTTT. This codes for CASSPPGGKLFF.

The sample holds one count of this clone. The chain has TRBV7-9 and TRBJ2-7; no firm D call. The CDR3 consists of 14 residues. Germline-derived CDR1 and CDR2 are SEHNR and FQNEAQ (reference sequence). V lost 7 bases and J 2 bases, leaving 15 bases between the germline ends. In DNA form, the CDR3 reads TGTGCCAGCATCCCTTCTGAGGCCCCCTACGAGCAGTACTTC. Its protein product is CASIPSEAPYEQYF.

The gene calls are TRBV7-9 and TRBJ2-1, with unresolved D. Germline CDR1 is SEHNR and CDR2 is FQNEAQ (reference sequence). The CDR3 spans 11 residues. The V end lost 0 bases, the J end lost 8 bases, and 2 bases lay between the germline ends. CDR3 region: CASSLAHEQFF. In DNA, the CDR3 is TGTGCCAGCAGCTTAGCCCATGAGCAGTTCTTC.

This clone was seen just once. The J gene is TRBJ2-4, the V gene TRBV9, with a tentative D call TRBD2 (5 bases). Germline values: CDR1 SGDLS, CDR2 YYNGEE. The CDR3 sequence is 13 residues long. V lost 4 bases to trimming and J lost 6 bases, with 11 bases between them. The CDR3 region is CASSRGSGNIQYF. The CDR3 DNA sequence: TGTGCCAGCAGCCGAGGGTCTGGAAACATTCAGTACTTC. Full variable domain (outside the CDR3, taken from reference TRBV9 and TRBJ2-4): DSGVTQTPKHLITATGQRVTLRCSPRSGDLSVYWYQQSLDQGLQFLIQYYNGEERAKGNILERFSAQQFPDLHSELNLSSLELGDSALYFCASSRGSGNIQYFGAGTRLSVL.

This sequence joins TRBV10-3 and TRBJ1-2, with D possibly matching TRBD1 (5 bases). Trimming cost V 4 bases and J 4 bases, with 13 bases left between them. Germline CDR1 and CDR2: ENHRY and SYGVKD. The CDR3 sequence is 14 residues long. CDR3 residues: CAISGQGGGYGYTF. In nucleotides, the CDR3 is TGTGCCATCAGTGGGCAGGGAGGAGGCTATGGCTACACCTTC.

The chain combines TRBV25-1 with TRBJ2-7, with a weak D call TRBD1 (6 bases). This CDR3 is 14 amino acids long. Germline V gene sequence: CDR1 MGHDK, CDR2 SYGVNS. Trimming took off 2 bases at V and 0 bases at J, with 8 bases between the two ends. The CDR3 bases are TGTGCCAGCAGTGAAGGGGGCAACTCCTACGAGCAGTACTTC. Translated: CASSEGGNSYEQYF.

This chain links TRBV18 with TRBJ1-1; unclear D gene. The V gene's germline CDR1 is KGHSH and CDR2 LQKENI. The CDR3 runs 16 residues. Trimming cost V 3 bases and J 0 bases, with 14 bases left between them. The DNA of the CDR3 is TGTGCCAGCTCACCCGCGACTAATCACATGAACACTGAAGCTTTCTTT. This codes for CASSPATNHMNTEAFF.

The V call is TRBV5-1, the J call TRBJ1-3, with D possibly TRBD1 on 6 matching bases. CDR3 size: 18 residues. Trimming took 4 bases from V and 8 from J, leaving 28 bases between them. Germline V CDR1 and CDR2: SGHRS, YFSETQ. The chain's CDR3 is CASSVGATGQLETYTIYF. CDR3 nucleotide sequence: TGCGCCAGCAGCGTGGGGGCAACAGGGCAACTCGAGACTTACACCATATATTTT.

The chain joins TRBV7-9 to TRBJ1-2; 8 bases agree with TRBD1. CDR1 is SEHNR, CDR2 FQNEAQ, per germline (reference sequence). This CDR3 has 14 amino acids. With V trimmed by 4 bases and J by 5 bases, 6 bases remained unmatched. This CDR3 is CASSWGQAFYGYTF. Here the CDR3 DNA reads TGTGCCAGCAGCTGGGGACAGGCCTTTTATGGCTACACCTTC.

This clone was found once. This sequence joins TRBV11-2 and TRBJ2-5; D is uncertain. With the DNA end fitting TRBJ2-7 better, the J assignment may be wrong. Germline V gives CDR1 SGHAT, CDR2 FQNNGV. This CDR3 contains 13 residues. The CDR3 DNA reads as TGTGCCAGCAGCTTAGACACCCCCTACGAGCAGTACTTC. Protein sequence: CASSLDTPYEQYF.

The CDR3 here is CASSLTPLDRSNQPQHF. CDR3 bases: TGCGCCAGCAGCTTGACACCTCTCGACAGGTCCAATCAGCCCCAGCATTTT. The chain recombines TRBV5-1 with TRBJ1-5, with D possibly being TRBD1 (6 bases). The CDR3 has 17 amino acids. V was pared by 1 base and J by 3 bases, with 17 bases between. Germline values: CDR1 SGHRS, CDR2 YFSETQ.